The clone carrying this T cell receptor (beta chain) was counted between two and nine times. This entry comes from a study of T cells after yellow fever vaccination. TCRdb fed the 5' RACE reads into MiXCR, producing one record per CDR3 protein. The profile shows more than 95,000 distinct CDR3 sequences, over 12% of them singletons. This receptor was identified in a young man who received the YFV17D yellow fever vaccine. Sequences were derived from CD8+ T cells sorted from PBMCs, sampled 5 days after the yellow fever booster vaccination.

Here the CDR3 DNA reads TGTGCCAGCAGTTTCGGGACTAGAGCGTACAATGAGCAGTTCTTC. Translation gives CASSFGTRAYNEQFF. The gene calls are TRBV28 and TRBJ2-1; 8 bases are shared with TRBD2. The length of the CDR3 is 15 residues. Germline-derived CDR1 and CDR2 are MDHEN and SYDVKM. After removal of 3 bases from V and 4 bases from J, the junction contained 5 bases not matched to a gene. Full variable domain (outside the CDR3, taken from reference TRBV28 and TRBJ2-1): DVKVTQSSRYLVKRTGEKVFLECVQDMDHENMFWYRQDPGLGLRLIYFSYDVKMKEKGDIPEGYSVSREKKERFSLILESASTNQTSMYLCASSFGTRAYNEQFFGPGTRLTVL.